One and the same sample provided the 14 T cell receptor beta chains below, sequenced in a study of cytomegalovirus exposure and HLA in healthy donors. Amplification used 60 Vbeta primers and 13 Jbeta primers. Produced via immunoSEQ multiplex PCR; TCRdb's table is partial and in-frame only. There are approximately 150,000 clones in the sample; approximately 80% occur only once, and about 1.6% lies in the top ten. Sequencing was done on a sample of PBMCs. The source is a woman aged 18-35 years in good health and CMV-seronegative.

This CDR3 is CAWQGVTEAFF. The CDR3 region has the DNA TGTGCCTGGCAGGGTGTCACTGAAGCTTTCTTT. The chain joins TRBV30 to TRBJ1-1; D is possibly TRBD1 (5 bases). In germline, CDR1 is GTSNPN, CDR2 SVGIG (reference sequence). This CDR3 has 11 residues. V was pared by 5 bases and J by 4 bases, with 8 bases between.

This chain links TRBV19 with TRBJ1-1; unclear D gene. V was clipped by 9 bases and J by 1 base, with 21 bases between them. The CDR3 contains 16 residues. The germline V gene has CDR1 LNHDA and CDR2 SQIVND (reference sequence). The CDR3 nucleotides are TGTGCCAGCCGTGGCAGGTATGGAGCGGGGAACACTGAAGCTTTCTTT. Translation gives CASRGRYGAGNTEAFF.

This chain links TRBV29-1 with TRBJ1-1; D is undetermined. CDR1 is SQVTM and CDR2 is ANQGSEA in the germline V gene. The CDR3 length is 14 residues. V gave up 7 bases and J gave up 4 bases, with 19 bases separating them. CDR3 sequence reads: CSALLTAGSTEAFF. The CDR3 DNA reads TGCAGCGCACTATTGACCGCCGGGAGCACTGAAGCTTTCTTT.

The genes are TRBV5-1 and TRBJ2-5, with 7 bases matching TRBD1. The CDR3 is made up of 17 amino acids. Germline loops: CDR1 SGHRS, CDR2 YFSETQ. J was trimmed by 0 bases and V by 1 base; bases with no gene match: 9. CDR3 sequence reads: CASSLSGGSENQETQYF. The CDR3 DNA follows: TGCGCCAGCAGCTTGTCAGGGGGTAGCGAGAACCAAGAGACCCAGTACTTC.

CDR3 loop: CASSPALAGGTEAFF. CDR3 sequence (DNA): TGTGCCAGCAGCCCTGCCCTTGCAGGGGGCACTGAAGCTTTCTTT. V gene TRBV5-6 combines with J gene TRBJ1-1, with 7 bases identical to TRBD1. Looked up from germline, CDR1 is SGHDT and CDR2 is YYEEEE. After removal of 4 bases from V and 4 bases from J, the junction contained 10 bases not matched to a gene. The CDR3 is 15 residues long.

The J gene is TRBJ2-1, the V gene TRBV10-2, with 11 nucleotides matching TRBD2. The CDR3 covers 14 residues. From germline, CDR1 is WSHSY and CDR2 SAAADI. V lost 6 bases and J lost 7; bases outside the gene matches: 5. The CDR3 bases are TGCGCCAGCAGACTAGCGGGAGCTGAAAATGAGCAGTTCTTC. This translates into CASRLAGAENEQFF.

Here the CDR3 DNA reads TGTGCCTGGAGTTCGACTATTCTTGAGCAGTTCTTC. As protein: CAWSSTILEQFF. V usage is TRBV30 and J usage is TRBJ2-1; D is possibly TRBD2 (5 bases). CDR1 is GTSNPN, CDR2 SVGIG, per germline (reference sequence). Trimming took off 2 bases at V and 9 bases at J, with 11 bases between the two ends. The CDR3 is 12 residues long.

This clone was seen a handful of times. The chain has TRBV6-6 and TRBJ1-1; D not resolved. The length of the CDR3 is 14 residues. Trimming removed 4 bases at V and 7 bases at J, with 16 bases between. The V gene's germline CDR1 is MNHNY and CDR2 SVGAGI (reference sequence). In nucleotides, the CDR3 is TGTGCCAGCAGTTCCGGGATTGGAAAGCATGAAGCTTTCTTT. Its protein is CASSSGIGKHEAFF.

The gene calls are TRBV30 and TRBJ2-3, with TRBD2 identical over 8 bases. The V segment lost 2 bases and the J segment 4 bases; nucleotides outside the gene matches: 11. Germline loops: CDR1 GTSNPN, CDR2 SVGIG (reference sequence). The CDR3 is 16 amino acids. DNA for the CDR3: TGTGCCTGGAGTTCCCCAAGCGGGAGATTTTCAGATACGCAGTATTTT. It codes for CAWSSPSGRFSDTQYF.

This chain uses TRBV2 with TRBJ2-1, with 7 nucleotides matching TRBD2. The CDR3 spans 12 residues. CDR1 is SNHLY and CDR2 is FYNNEI in the germline V gene. The V and J ends lost 8 bases and 6 bases, in that order; junction bases with no gene match: 4. The CDR3 region has the DNA TGTGCCAGCGACGGACTAGGCAATGAGCAGTTCTTC. It codes for CASDGLGNEQFF.

J is TRBJ1-1 and V is TRBV4-1; weak D call: TRBD1 (5 bases). Germline-derived CDR1 and CDR2 are MGHRA and YSYEKL. Trimming took off 0 bases at V and 1 base at J, with 18 bases between the two ends. The CDR3 runs 18 residues. CDR3 protein: CASSQEGFRGDPNTEAFF. The CDR3, as DNA: TGCGCCAGCAGCCAAGAAGGCTTTCGGGGGGACCCGAACACTGAAGCTTTCTTT.

This clone was detected only once. The chain uses TRBV19 and TRBJ1-1, with D perhaps matching TRBD1 (6 bases). Trimming took 3 bases from V and 2 from J, leaving 13 bases between them. This CDR3 is built from 15 residues. The germline V gene has CDR1 LNHDA and CDR2 SQIVND (reference sequence). The CDR3 loop is CASSMKGGENTEAFF. CDR3 DNA sequence: TGTGCCAGTAGTATGAAAGGGGGGGAAAACACTGAAGCTTTCTTT.

V usage is TRBV29-1 and J usage is TRBJ2-5, with 8 bases identical to TRBD1. CDR1 is SQVTM and CDR2 is ANQGSEA in the germline V gene. J gave up 5 bases and V 4 bases, and 3 bases lay outside the gene matches. This CDR3 has 12 amino acids. CDR3 in DNA: TGCAGCGTTGGACAGGGGATGGAGACCCAGTACTTC. Amino acid sequence: CSVGQGMETQYF.

V usage is TRBV6-5 and J usage is TRBJ2-3, with a possible D match to TRBD2 (6 bases). The CDR3 has 15 residues. In germline, CDR1 is MNHEY, CDR2 SVGAGI. Between the trimmed V and J ends, which lost 2 bases and 1 base, there was a span of 10 bases. Here the CDR3 reads CASSYGGTGTDTQYF. The CDR3 bases are TGTGCCAGCAGTTACGGCGGGACGGGCACAGATACGCAGTATTTT.